This TCR beta chain was captured by sequencing in a study of early T cells in non-severe SARS-CoV-2 infection. Study summary: Bulk RNA isolated from unsorted whole blood underwent sequencing; chains were not paired.

Germline CDR1 is SNHLY and CDR2 is FYNNEI. This CDR3 has 17 amino acids. With 6 bases clipped from V and 0 bases from J, the junction kept 13 bases outside the gene matches. Study findings and constraints: VDJdb matching skewed toward anti-spike CD8 responses, missing private and CD4 specificities.

Unique molecular identifiers were attached to individual cDNA molecules. TCRdb re-derived calls from the 5' RACE reads in MiXCR, one entry per CDR3 protein. The table shows about 60,000 distinct CDR3 sequences, with less than 20% occurring only once. This clonotype has only a few counts. Its cognate antigen is unknown. The chain is built from TRBV2 and TRBJ1-1; 7 positions match TRBD1. The receptor was derived from an adult who was a healthcare worker with PCR-confirmed SARS-CoV-2 infection or an uninfected control (not recorded which). Sample: whole blood, taken at baseline. The CDR3 bases are TGTGCCAGCAGGGACTTTATAAGGGACAGCCTGAACACTGAAGCTTTCTTT. This codes for CASRDFIRDSLNTEAFF.